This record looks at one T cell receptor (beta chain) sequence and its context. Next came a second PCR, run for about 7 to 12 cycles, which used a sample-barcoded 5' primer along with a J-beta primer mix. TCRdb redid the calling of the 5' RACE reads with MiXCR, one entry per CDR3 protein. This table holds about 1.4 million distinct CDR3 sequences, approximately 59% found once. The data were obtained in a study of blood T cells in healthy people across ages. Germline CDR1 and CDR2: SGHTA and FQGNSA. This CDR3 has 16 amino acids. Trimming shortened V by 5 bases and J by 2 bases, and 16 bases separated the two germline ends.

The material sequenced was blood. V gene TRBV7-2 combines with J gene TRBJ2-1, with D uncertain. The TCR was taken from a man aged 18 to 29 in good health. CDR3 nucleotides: TGTGCCAGCAGCGTGCTCTTGGCCACCACCTACAATGAGCAGTTCTTC. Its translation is CASSVLLATTYNEQFF.